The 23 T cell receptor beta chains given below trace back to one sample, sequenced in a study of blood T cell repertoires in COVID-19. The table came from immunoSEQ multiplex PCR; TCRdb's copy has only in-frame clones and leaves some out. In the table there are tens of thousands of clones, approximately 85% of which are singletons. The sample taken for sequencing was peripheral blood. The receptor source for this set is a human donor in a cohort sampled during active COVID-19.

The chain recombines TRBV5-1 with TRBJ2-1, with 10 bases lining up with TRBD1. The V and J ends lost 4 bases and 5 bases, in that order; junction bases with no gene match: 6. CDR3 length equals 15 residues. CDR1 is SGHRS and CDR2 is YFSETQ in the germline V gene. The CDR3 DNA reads TGCGCCAGCAGCGTGGGACAGGGGCTAAACAATGAGCAGTTCTTC. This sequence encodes CASSVGQGLNNEQFF.

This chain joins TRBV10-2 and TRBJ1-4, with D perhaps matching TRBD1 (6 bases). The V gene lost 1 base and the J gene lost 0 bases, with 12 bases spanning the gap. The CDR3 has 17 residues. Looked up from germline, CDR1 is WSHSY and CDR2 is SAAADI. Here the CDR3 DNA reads TGCGCCAGCAGTGAGTACAAAGACAGGACAACTAATGAAAAACTGTTTTTT. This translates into CASSEYKDRTTNEKLFF.

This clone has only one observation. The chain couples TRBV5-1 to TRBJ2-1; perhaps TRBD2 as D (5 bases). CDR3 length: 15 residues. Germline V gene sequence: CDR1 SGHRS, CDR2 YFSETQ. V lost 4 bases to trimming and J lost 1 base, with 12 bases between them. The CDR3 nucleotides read TGCGCCAGCAGCCCCGGGGTACAGTCCTACAATGAGCAGTTCTTC. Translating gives CASSPGVQSYNEQFF.

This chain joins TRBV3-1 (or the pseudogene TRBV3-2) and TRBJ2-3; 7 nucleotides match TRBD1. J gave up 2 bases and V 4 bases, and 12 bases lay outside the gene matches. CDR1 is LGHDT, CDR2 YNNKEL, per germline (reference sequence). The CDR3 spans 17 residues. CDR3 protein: CASSRTLGQEFTDTQYF. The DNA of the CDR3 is TGTGCCAGCAGCCGGACTCTCGGACAGGAGTTCACAGATACGCAGTATTTT.

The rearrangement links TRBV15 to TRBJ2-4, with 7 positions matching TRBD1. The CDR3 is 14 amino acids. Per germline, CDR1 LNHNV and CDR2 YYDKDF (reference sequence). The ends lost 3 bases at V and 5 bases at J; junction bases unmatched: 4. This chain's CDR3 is CATSRETGQNIQYF. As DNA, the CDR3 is TGTGCCACCAGCAGGGAGACAGGGCAAAACATTCAGTACTTC.

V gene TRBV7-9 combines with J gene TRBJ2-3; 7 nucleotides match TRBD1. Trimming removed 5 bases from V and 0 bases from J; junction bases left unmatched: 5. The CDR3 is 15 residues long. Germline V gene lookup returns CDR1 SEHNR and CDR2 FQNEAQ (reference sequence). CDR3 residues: CASSPTGVSTDTQYF. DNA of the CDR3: TGTGCCAGCAGCCCCACAGGGGTCAGCACAGATACGCAGTATTTT.

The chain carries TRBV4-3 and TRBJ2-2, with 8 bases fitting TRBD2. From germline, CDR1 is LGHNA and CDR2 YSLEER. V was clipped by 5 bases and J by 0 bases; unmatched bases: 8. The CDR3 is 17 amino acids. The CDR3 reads CASSSRSSGANTGELFF. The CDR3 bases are TGCGCCAGCAGCTCCCGTAGTAGCGGGGCGAACACCGGGGAGCTGTTTTTT.

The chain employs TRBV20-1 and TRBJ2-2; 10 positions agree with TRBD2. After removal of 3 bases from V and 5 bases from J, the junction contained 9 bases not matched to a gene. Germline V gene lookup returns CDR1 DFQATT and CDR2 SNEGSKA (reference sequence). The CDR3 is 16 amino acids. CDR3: CSASKAGGPSTGELFF. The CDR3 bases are TGCAGTGCTAGTAAAGCGGGGGGGCCCTCGACCGGGGAGCTGTTTTTT.

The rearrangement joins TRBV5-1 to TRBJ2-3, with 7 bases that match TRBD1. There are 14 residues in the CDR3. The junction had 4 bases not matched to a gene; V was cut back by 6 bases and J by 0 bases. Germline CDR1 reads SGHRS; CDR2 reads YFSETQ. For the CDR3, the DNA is TGCGCCAGCAACCGACAGGGCAGCACAGATACGCAGTATTTT. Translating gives CASNRQGSTDTQYF. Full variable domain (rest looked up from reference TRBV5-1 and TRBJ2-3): KAGVTQTPRYLIKTRGQQVTLSCSPISGHRSVSWYQQTPGQGLQFLFEYFSETQRNKGNFPGRFSGRQFSNSRSEMNVSTLELGDSALYLCASNRQGSTDTQYFGPGTRLTVL.

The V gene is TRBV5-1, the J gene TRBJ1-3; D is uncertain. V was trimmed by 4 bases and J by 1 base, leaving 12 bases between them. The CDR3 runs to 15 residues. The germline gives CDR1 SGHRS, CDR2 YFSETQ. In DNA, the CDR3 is TGCGCCAGCAGCCAAATATCGGGGTCTGGAAACACCATATATTTT. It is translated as CASSQISGSGNTIYF.

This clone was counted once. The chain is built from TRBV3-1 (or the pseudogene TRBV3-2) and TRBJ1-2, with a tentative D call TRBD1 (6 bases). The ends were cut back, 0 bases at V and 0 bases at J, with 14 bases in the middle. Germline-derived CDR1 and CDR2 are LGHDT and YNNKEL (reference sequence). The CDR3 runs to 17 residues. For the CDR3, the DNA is TGTGCCAGCAGCCAAGATAGGGGGGGCGCGTCTAACTATGGCTACACCTTC. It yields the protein CASSQDRGGASNYGYTF.

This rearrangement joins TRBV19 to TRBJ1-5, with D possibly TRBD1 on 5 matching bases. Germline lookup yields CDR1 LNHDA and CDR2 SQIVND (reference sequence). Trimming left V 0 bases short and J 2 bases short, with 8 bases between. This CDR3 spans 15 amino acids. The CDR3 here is CASSIDRGGNQPQHF. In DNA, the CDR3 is TGTGCCAGTAGTATAGATCGGGGGGGCAATCAGCCCCAGCATTTT.

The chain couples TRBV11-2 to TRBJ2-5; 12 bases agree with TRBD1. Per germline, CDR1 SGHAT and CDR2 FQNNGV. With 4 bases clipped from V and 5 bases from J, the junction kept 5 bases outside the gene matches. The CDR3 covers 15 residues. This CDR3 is CASSYRDRGRETQYF. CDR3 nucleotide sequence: TGTGCCAGCAGCTACCGGGACAGGGGGCGCGAGACCCAGTACTTC.

CDR3 bases: TGCGCCAGCAGTAGTAGTGCACCCGGGGAGCTGTTTTTT. Its protein is CASSSSAPGELFF. The chain combines TRBV5-1 with TRBJ2-2, with unresolved D. Germline loops: CDR1 SGHRS, CDR2 YFSETQ. The CDR3 has 13 amino acids. Trimming cost V 5 bases and J 6 bases, with 11 bases left between them. Looking up the rest from reference TRBV5-1 and TRBJ2-2 gives the full variable domain: KAGVTQTPRYLIKTRGQQVTLSCSPISGHRSVSWYQQTPGQGLQFLFEYFSETQRNKGNFPGRFSGRQFSNSRSEMNVSTLELGDSALYLCASSSSAPGELFFGEGSRLTVL.

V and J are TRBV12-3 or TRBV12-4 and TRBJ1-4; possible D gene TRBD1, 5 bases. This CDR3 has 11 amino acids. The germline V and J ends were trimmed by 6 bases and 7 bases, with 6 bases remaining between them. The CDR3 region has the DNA TGTGCCAGCAGAACAGGTGAAAAACTGTTTTTT. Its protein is CASRTGEKLFF.

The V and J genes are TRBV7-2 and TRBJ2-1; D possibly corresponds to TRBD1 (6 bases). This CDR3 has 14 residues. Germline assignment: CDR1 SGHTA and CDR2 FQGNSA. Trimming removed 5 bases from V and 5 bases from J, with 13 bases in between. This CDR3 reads CASSAYTGNNEQFF. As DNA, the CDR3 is TGTGCCAGCAGCGCCTACACAGGGAACAATGAGCAGTTCTTC.

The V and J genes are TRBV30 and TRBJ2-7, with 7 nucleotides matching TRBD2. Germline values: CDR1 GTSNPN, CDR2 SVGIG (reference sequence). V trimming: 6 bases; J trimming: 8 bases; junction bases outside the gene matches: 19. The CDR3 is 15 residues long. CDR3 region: CACKELMSRGTKQYF. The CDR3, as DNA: TGTGCCTGTAAAGAGCTTATGTCACGGGGGACTAAGCAGTACTTC.

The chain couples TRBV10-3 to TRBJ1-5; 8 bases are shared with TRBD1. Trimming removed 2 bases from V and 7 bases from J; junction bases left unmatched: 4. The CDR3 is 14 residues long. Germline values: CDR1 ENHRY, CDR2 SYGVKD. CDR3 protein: CAISEGQGFQPQHF. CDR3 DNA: TGTGCCATCAGTGAGGGACAGGGTTTCCAGCCCCAGCATTTT.

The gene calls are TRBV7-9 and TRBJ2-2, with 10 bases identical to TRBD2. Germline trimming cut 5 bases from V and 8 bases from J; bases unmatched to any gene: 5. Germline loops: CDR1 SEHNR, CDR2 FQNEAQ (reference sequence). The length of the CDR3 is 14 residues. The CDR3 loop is CASSTPGLAGELFF. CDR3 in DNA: TGTGCCAGCAGCACCCCGGGACTAGCGGGGGAGCTGTTTTTT.

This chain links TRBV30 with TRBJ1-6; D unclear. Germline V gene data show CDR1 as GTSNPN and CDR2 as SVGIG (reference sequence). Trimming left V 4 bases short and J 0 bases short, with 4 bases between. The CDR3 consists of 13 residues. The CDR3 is CAWMSSYNSPLHF. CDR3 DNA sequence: TGTGCCTGGATGAGCTCCTATAATTCACCCCTCCACTTT.

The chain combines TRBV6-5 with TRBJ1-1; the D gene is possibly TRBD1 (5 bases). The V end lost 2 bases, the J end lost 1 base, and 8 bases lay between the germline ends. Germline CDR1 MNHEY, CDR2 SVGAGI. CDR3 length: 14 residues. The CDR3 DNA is TGTGCCAGCAGTTACGGAGGGGCGAACACTGAAGCTTTCTTT. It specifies CASSYGGANTEAFF.

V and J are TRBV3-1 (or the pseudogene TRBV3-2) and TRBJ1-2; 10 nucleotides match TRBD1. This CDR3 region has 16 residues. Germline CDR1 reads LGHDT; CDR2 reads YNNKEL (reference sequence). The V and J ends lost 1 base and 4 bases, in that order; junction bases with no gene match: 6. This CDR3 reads CASSQVRTGGTYGYTF. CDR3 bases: TGTGCCAGCAGCCAAGTACGGACAGGGGGGACCTATGGCTACACCTTC.

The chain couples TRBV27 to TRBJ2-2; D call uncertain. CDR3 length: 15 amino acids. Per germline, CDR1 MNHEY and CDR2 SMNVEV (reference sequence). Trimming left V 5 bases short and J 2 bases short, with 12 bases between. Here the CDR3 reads CASSPTVGNTGELFF. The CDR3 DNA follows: TGTGCCAGCAGTCCCACAGTCGGAAACACCGGGGAGCTGTTTTTT.